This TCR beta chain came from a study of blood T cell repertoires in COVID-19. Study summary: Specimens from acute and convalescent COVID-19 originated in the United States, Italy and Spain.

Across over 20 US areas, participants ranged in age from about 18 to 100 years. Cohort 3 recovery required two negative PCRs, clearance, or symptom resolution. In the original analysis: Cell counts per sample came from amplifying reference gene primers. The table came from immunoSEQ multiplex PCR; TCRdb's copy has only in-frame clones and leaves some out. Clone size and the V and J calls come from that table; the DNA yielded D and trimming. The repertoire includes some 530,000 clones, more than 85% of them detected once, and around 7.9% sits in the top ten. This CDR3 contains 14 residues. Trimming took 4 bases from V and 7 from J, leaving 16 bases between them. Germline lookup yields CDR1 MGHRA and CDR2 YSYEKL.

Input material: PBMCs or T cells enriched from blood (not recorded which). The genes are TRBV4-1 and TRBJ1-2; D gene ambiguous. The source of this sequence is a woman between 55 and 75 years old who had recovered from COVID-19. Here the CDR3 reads CASSRILSTGGYTF. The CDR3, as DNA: TGCGCCAGCAGCCGTATCCTATCGACGGGTGGCTACACCTTC.